A selection of T cell receptor beta chains follows, all from one sample in a study of a mutant IDH1 vaccine in newly diagnosed glioma. The assay was immunoSEQ multiplex PCR, and TCRdb's table has in-frame clones only and misses some. Of approximately 88,000 clones listed, roughly 78% are singletons. The specimen comprised PBMCs, sampled from a glioma patient treated with radiotherapy, temozolomide or both. Source of these receptors: a man in his forties with glioma. Both conserved end residues are part of each CDR3. Each record gives: clone size, D gene, V gene, J gene, CDR3 DNA, CDR3 protein. A D gene is named only where the DNA matches it firmly. A clone size is listed for some rows: how often the clone was seen (once, few, many), or a class if it is expanded.

>-|-|TRBV13|TRBJ2-2
TGTGCCAGCAGCGATATGGGACCACCGAACACCGGGGAGCTGTTTTTT
CASSDMGPPNTGELFF
>-|TRBD1|TRBV6-5|TRBJ1-1
TGTGCCAGCAGTCGAGGGGGCAGGGTGAACACTGAAGCTTTCTTT
CASSRGGRVNTEAFF
>-|-|TRBV5-4|TRBJ2-2
TGTGCCAGCAGCCCCAGTAGTACCGGGGAGCTGTTTTTT
CASSPSSTGELFF
>-|TRBD2|TRBV7-8|TRBJ2-5
TGTGCCAGCAGCCGTACTAGCGGGAGAGTGGAGACCCAGTACTTC
CASSRTSGRVETQYF
>-|-|TRBV19|TRBJ2-1
TGTGCCAGTAGTATAGTAGGACTTGAGCAGTTCTTC
CASSIVGLEQFF
>-|-|TRBV19|TRBJ1-4
TGTGCCAGTAGTCCGCCCGCCCCTCGGCTGTTTTTT
CASSPPAPRLFF
>-|-|TRBV11-2|TRBJ2-1
TGTGCCAGCAGCTTATTCCGGGTCCAGCAGTTCTTC
CASSLFRVQQFF
>-|TRBD1|TRBV20-1|TRBJ2-7
TGCAGTGCTAACAGGGGCGAGCAGTACTTC
CSANRGEQYF
>-|TRBD1|TRBV4-1|TRBJ2-3
TGCGCCAGCAGCCTGAGAAGACAGGGGGCGGGAGATACGCAGTATTTT
CASSLRRQGAGDTQYF
>-|TRBD2|TRBV9|TRBJ2-7
TGTGCCAGCAGCTCCGGGGGGGGATCAAGCTCCTACGAGCAGTACTTC
CASSSGGGSSSYEQYF
>-|-|TRBV6-5|TRBJ1-1
TGTGCCAGCAGCCGGGTAGGGGCCGACACTGAAGCTTTCTTT
CASSRVGADTEAFF
>-|-|TRBV19|TRBJ2-3
TGTGCCAGCCGGCCCTTAGCGTCTGGCACAGATACGCAGTATTTT
CASRPLASGTDTQYF
>-|-|TRBV19|TRBJ2-7
TGTGCCAGTAGTAAAACGGGGTCCTACGAGCAGTACTTC
CASSKTGSYEQYF
>-|-|TRBV4-1|TRBJ1-4
TGCGCCAGCAGCCGTAGCGTAGGGTGGGATGAAAAACTGTTTTTT
CASSRSVGWDEKLFF
>-|-|TRBV28|TRBJ2-7
TGTGCCACCACGGCCAGTCCTGGCTACGAGCAGTACTTC
CATTASPGYEQYF
>-|TRBD1|TRBV5-8|TRBJ1-2
TGTGCCAGCAGCCCCCTTTGGGGACAGAGCTATGGCTACACCTTC
CASSPLWGQSYGYTF
>-|-|TRBV15|TRBJ1-4
TGTGCCACCAGCAGAGGGGGAGGAGGGCCAAATGAAAAACTGTTTTTT
CATSRGGGGPNEKLFF
>-|-|TRBV19|TRBJ1-2
TGTGCCAGTAAAACCCTTAAGGAACGAGGTGGCTACACCTTC
CASKTLKERGGYTF
>-|TRBD2|TRBV19|TRBJ2-4
TGTGCCAGTAGTGAAAGCGGGAGTGGCGCCAAAAACATTCAGTACTTC
CASSESGSGAKNIQYF
>-|TRBD2|TRBV5-6|TRBJ2-3
TGTGCCAGCAGCTTGGGAGGACTAGCGGGGGGACAAATTACAGATACGCAGTATTTT
CASSLGGLAGGQITDTQYF
>-|-|TRBV28|TRBJ2-3
TGTGCCGCCGGTAGGCAGTATTTT
CAAGRQYF
>-|-|TRBV5-1|TRBJ2-1
TGCGCCAGCAGCACCGGACACCGTGCGGATGAGCAGTTCTTC
CASSTGHRADEQFF
>-|-|TRBV18|TRBJ1-2
TGTGCCAGCTTTTACGACAGGTTGTATGGCTACACCTTC
CASFYDRLYGYTF
>-|-|TRBV19|TRBJ2-6
TGTGCCAGTAGTAGAACAGCCAGCTCTGGGGCCAACGTCCTGACTTTC
CASSRTASSGANVLTF
>-|TRBD1|TRBV28|TRBJ1-4
TGTGCCAGCAGTCCCGCGACAGGGATCAATGAAAAACTGTTTTTT
CASSPATGINEKLFF
>-|TRBD2|TRBV5-6|TRBJ2-2
TGTGCCAGCAGCTTGGTCCCTCTAGCGGGGCTCACCGGGGAGCTGTTTTTT
CASSLVPLAGLTGELFF
>-|TRBD2|TRBV9|TRBJ2-7
TGTGCCAGCAGCCCTGGACTAGACTACGAGCAGTACTTC
CASSPGLDYEQYF
>-|TRBD1|TRBV28|TRBJ1-5
TGTGCCAGCCGGACAGGGGGAGATGGACAGCCCCAGCATTTT
CASRTGGDGQPQHF
>-|TRBD1|TRBV7-8|TRBJ1-1
TGTGCCAGCAGCAAAGACAGGGCGATGAACACTGAAGCTTTCTTT
CASSKDRAMNTEAFF
>few|TRBD1|TRBV4-3|TRBJ1-1
TGCGCCAGCAGCCAAGCCGGGACAGGGAGGACTGAAGCTTTCTTT
CASSQAGTGRTEAFF
>-|-|TRBV6-5|TRBJ1-3
TGTGCCAGCAGTTACTCGAGACCTACCTCTGGAAACACCATATATTTT
CASSYSRPTSGNTIYF
>-|TRBD2|TRBV10-3|TRBJ2-1
TGTGCCATCGCGTCCGGGACTAGCGGGGGCGATGAGCAGTTCTTC
CAIASGTSGGDEQFF
>-|-|TRBV30|TRBJ1-3
TGTGCCTGGAAGGAGGGGCCCTCTGGAAACACCATATATTTT
CAWKEGPSGNTIYF
>once|-|TRBV28|TRBJ2-7
TGTGCCAGCAGAGGCTCCTACGAGCAGTACTTC
CASRGSYEQYF
>-|-|TRBV2|TRBJ2-7
TGTGCCAGCACAGGGGTCTCCTCCTACGAGCAGTACTTC
CASTGVSSYEQYF
>-|-|TRBV28|TRBJ2-7
TGTGCCAGTTTCGACAGGACCTACGAGCAGTACTTC
CASFDRTYEQYF
>-|TRBD2|TRBV7-8|TRBJ2-1
TGTGCCAGCAGCATACTGACTAGCGGGACGTCGAATGAGCAGTTCTTC
CASSILTSGTSNEQFF
>-|-|TRBV2|TRBJ1-2
TGTGCCAGCAGCCGGGGTTTTTATGGCTACACCTTC
CASSRGFYGYTF
>-|-|TRBV5-4|TRBJ2-3
TGTGCCAGCAGCGTGGCGCGCACAGATACGCAGTATTTT
CASSVARTDTQYF
>-|-|TRBV14|TRBJ1-3
TGTGCCAGCAGCCTGGACAGCCTTGGAAACACCATATATTTT
CASSLDSLGNTIYF
>-|-|TRBV5-6|TRBJ1-2
TGTGCCAGCAGCTTGCGGGGGGACCCCTATGGCTACACCTTC
CASSLRGDPYGYTF
>-|-|TRBV6-1|TRBJ1-1
TGTGCCAGCACCTCATCGACAGGCCTGAAAGCTTTCTTT
CASTSSTGLKAFF
>few|-|TRBV19|TRBJ2-2
TGTGCCAGTGACACAGGGAACACCGGGGAGCTGTTTTTT
CASDTGNTGELFF
>few|TRBD1|TRBV19|TRBJ1-1
TGTGCCAGTAGTCGGACAGGGGTGAACACTGAAGCTTTCTTT
CASSRTGVNTEAFF
>-|-|TRBV27|TRBJ1-6
TGTGCCAGCAGAGGGGACGGAGCTGTCAATTCACCCCTCCACTTT
CASRGDGAVNSPLHF
>-|TRBD2|TRBV5-5|TRBJ2-2
TGTGCCAGCAGCCTGGGACTAGCGGACACCGGGGAGCTGTTTTTT
CASSLGLADTGELFF
>-|-|TRBV27|TRBJ2-7
TGTGCCAGCACTCAGAGGGGGGGCGAGCAGTACTTC
CASTQRGGEQYF
>many|-|TRBV21-1|TRBJ2-2
TGTGCCAGTCTGAAAGGGGGGAGGGCCGGGGAGCTGTTTTTT
CASLKGGRAGELFF
>few|-|TRBV27|TRBJ2-3
TGTGCCAGCAGCGATTCTGGGAGGATGAGGACAGATACGCAGTATTTT
CASSDSGRMRTDTQYF
>-|TRBD2|TRBV7-2|TRBJ2-1
TGTGCCAGCAGCCAAGGGACTAGCGGGAGAGTCCAGTTCTTC
CASSQGTSGRVQFF
>-|-|TRBV2|TRBJ2-7
TGTGCCAGCAGTGGCAGCGGTAGACTGACCTACGAGCAGTACTTC
CASSGSGRLTYEQYF
>-|-|TRBV28|TRBJ2-7
TGTGCCAGCAGTTTAGGACACTCTAGGGAGCAGTACTTC
CASSLGHSREQYF
>-|-|TRBV19|TRBJ1-1
TGTGCCAGTACCCGTGGGGCTCCGGTGAAAGCTTTCTTT
CASTRGAPVKAFF
>-|-|TRBV5-8|TRBJ1-1
TGTGCCAGCAGCTTGGGGACCCGGATGAACACTGAAGCTTTCTTT
CASSLGTRMNTEAFF